The rows below give T cell receptor beta chains drawn from one sample of a study of cytomegalovirus exposure and HLA in healthy donors. Only in-frame clones appear in the TCRdb table, and some are missing; sequencing was by immunoSEQ multiplex PCR. The sample includes about 110,000 clones, less than 80% seen only once; the top ten take 3.8%. Sequenced sample: PBMCs. Receptors were obtained from a man between 25 and 39 years old in good health and CMV-seropositive. CDR3s include the opening cysteine and the closing phenylalanine or tryptophan. The D gene is left open where the match is weak. Some rows have no size entry. The others give once, few or many, or a class for an expanded clone.

NA	NA	TRBV7-8	TRBJ2-5	CASSGSSPETQYF	TGTGCCAGCAGCGGGTCTAGCCCAGAGACCCAGTACTTC
NA	once	TRBV19	TRBJ2-7	CASSIGQVTYEQYF	TGTGCCAGTAGTATAGGGCAGGTTACCTACGAGCAGTACTTC
NA	NA	TRBV4-1	TRBJ1-1	CASSRSPNTEAFF	TGCGCCAGCAGCCGTTCCCCTAACACTGAAGCTTTCTTT
TRBD2	NA	TRBV2	TRBJ2-6	CASRGGLAGSGANVLTF	TGTGCCAGCAGGGGGGGTCTAGCGGGAAGTGGGGCCAACGTCCTGACTTTC
NA	NA	TRBV7-9	TRBJ1-1	CASSFLGGGTEAFF	TGTGCCAGCAGCTTCTTGGGGGGGGGCACTGAAGCTTTCTTT
NA	once	TRBV30	TRBJ2-1	CAWSVLGSGDEQFF	TGTGCCTGGAGTGTACTCGGGAGTGGCGATGAGCAGTTCTTC
TRBD2	NA	TRBV30	TRBJ2-5	CAWSASGGEQETQYF	TGTGCCTGGAGTGCTAGCGGGGGAGAACAAGAGACCCAGTACTTC
NA	NA	TRBV7-9	TRBJ2-3	CASSLTRQQDTQYF	TGTGCCAGCAGCCTCACGAGGCAGCAAGATACGCAGTATTTT
TRBD2	NA	TRBV7-6	TRBJ2-7	CASSRDGGEQYF	TGTGCCAGCAGCCGAGACGGGGGGGAGCAGTACTTC
TRBD2	NA	TRBV7-2	TRBJ2-7	CASSLALAGDYYEQYF	TGTGCCAGCAGCTTAGCTCTAGCGGGGGATTACTACGAGCAGTACTTC
TRBD2	NA	TRBV11-2	TRBJ2-7	CASSSRAGAGEQYF	TGTGCCAGCAGCTCCCGAGCGGGGGCGGGGGAGCAGTACTTC
TRBD1	once	TRBV29-1	TRBJ2-2	CSVRPGSGGNTGELFF	TGCAGCGTCCGACCTGGCTCAGGGGGCAACACCGGGGAGCTGTTTTTT
TRBD2	NA	TRBV7-2	TRBJ2-3	CASSLSGTYTDTQYF	TGTGCCAGCAGCTTAAGCGGGACGTACACAGATACGCAGTATTTT
NA	once	TRBV6-1	TRBJ2-7	CASSEEYRVYEQYF	TGCGCCAGCAGTGAAGAGTATCGCGTCTACGAGCAGTACTTC
NA	NA	TRBV19	TRBJ1-2	CASSIVGALGYTF	TGTGCCAGTAGTATAGTGGGAGCCCTTGGCTACACCTTC
NA	NA	TRBV10-2	TRBJ1-2	CASSDDFRASNYGYTF	TGCGCCAGCAGTGACGACTTCAGGGCATCCAACTATGGCTACACCTTC
TRBD2	NA	TRBV6-5	TRBJ2-3	CARGLATDTQYF	TGTGCCAGGGGACTAGCCACAGATACGCAGTATTTT
TRBD2	NA	TRBV5-1	TRBJ2-5	CASSLGSGGAKETQYF	TGCGCCAGCAGCTTGGGGAGCGGGGGGGCAAAAGAGACCCAGTACTTC
NA	NA	TRBV7-3	TRBJ2-7	CASSLHGPSGVYEQYF	TGTGCCAGCAGCTTACATGGGCCGTCCGGGGTCTACGAGCAGTACTTC
NA	NA	TRBV7-5	TRBJ2-7	CARSSRTDSSYEQYF	TGTGCCAGAAGCTCCCGGACGGACAGCTCCTACGAGCAGTACTTC
NA	NA	TRBV11-2	TRBJ1-2	CASSGLTGRAWGYTF	TGTGCCAGCAGTGGCCTAACGGGCAGGGCTTGGGGCTACACCTTC
TRBD1	NA	TRBV7-2	TRBJ1-5	CASSNPGQYNQPQHF	TGTGCCAGCAGTAATCCGGGACAGTACAATCAGCCCCAGCATTTT